These 8 T cell receptor beta chains were sequenced from one sample in a study of T cell responses to AZD1222 COVID-19 vaccine. TCRdb keeps only in-frame clones here, not all; method: immunoSEQ multiplex PCR. The table lists roughly 120,000 clones, just under 95% of them singletons. The input for sequencing was peripheral blood, taken 28 days after the second AZD1222 dose. The receptors were sampled from an adult who received the AZD1222 COVID-19 vaccine.

This chain uses TRBV5-1 with TRBJ2-1; 15 bases align to TRBD2. V shed 6 bases and J 0 bases; nucleotides not matched to a gene: 4. Germline V gives CDR1 SGHRS, CDR2 YFSETQ. CDR3 size: 17 residues. The CDR3 nucleotides are TGCGCCAGCACAGGACTAGCGGGGGGGAGCTCCTACAATGAGCAGTTCTTC. Its protein product is CASTGLAGGSSYNEQFF.

The chain combines TRBV27 with TRBJ2-4; 8 bases fit TRBD2. The germline V gene encodes CDR1 MNHEY and CDR2 SMNVEV (reference sequence). This CDR3 contains 14 residues. The V gene end was trimmed by 6 bases and the J gene end by 7 bases; junction bases not matched to a gene: 8. Here the CDR3 reads CASSVGLAGNIQYF. Written as DNA, the CDR3 is TGTGCCAGCAGCGTTGGACTAGCTGGGAACATTCAGTACTTC.

CDR3 sequence (DNA): TGTGCCATCAGGACGGGGGGAAACTACGAGCAGTACTTC. It encodes CAIRTGGNYEQYF. The genes are TRBV10-3 and TRBJ2-7; 7 bases are shared with TRBD2. J was trimmed by 3 bases and V by 6 bases; bases with no gene match: 5. The CDR3 loop spans 13 amino acids. CDR1 and CDR2 from the germline V gene are ENHRY and SYGVKD.

The chain uses TRBV4-3 and TRBJ2-2; D is uncertain. V lost 8 bases and J lost 2, with 9 bases in between. The CDR3 has 13 amino acids. Germline values: CDR1 LGHNA, CDR2 YSLEER. CDR3 protein: CASEEENTGELFF. The CDR3 bases are TGCGCCAGCGAAGAAGAAAACACCGGGGAGCTGTTTTTT.

The chain joins TRBV28 to TRBJ2-4; TRBD2 agrees at 13 bases. The V and J ends lost 4 bases and 0 bases, in that order; junction bases with no gene match: 9. Germline V gene lookup returns CDR1 MDHEN and CDR2 SYDVKM. The CDR3 has 19 residues. CDR3 bases: TGTGCCAGCAGTTCGGGACTAGCGGGGCCATTGCTAGCCAAAAACATTCAGTACTTC. It is translated as CASSSGLAGPLLAKNIQYF.

The J gene is TRBJ1-1, the V gene TRBV6-7; D might be TRBD1 (5 bases). TRBV6-7 is marked as an open reading frame, function uncertain. V was clipped by 4 bases and J by 4 bases, with 25 bases between them. The CDR3 spans 18 residues. CDR3 amino acids: CASSFYPGPSLRGTEAFF. The CDR3 DNA sequence: TGTGCCAGCAGTTTTTACCCGGGACCCAGTTTACGGGGCACTGAAGCTTTCTTT.

The gene calls are TRBV11-2 and TRBJ1-5, with 8 bases aligning to TRBD1. Germline CDR1 is SGHAT and CDR2 is FQNNGV. The J segment lost 11 bases and the V segment lost 0 bases, leaving 6 bases of the junction unmatched. CDR3 length: 14 residues. The CDR3 DNA reads TGTGCCAGCAGCTTAGATCCAGGACAGGGTGCCCAGCATTTT. Residues: CASSLDPGQGAQHF.

V gene TRBV10-2 combines with J gene TRBJ2-5; 7 bases agree with TRBD1. The germline gives CDR1 WSHSY, CDR2 SAAADI. This CDR3 spans 15 amino acids. With V trimmed by 4 bases and J by 5 bases, 10 bases remained unmatched. CDR3 loop: CASSGQGLQGETQYF. DNA for the CDR3: TGCGCCAGCAGTGGACAGGGATTGCAGGGGGAGACCCAGTACTTC.